The rows below give T cell receptor beta chains drawn from one sample of a study of neurological immune-mediated disorders. TCRdb redid the calling of the 5' RACE reads with MiXCR, one entry per CDR3 protein. The table includes about 49,000 distinct CDR3 sequences, over 10% detected once. Material: PBMCs. These receptors were collected from a male donor with HTLV-1-associated myelopathy (HAM/TSP). The CDR3 runs from the conserved cysteine through the conserved F or W. Fields, in order: V gene, J gene, CDR3 protein.

TRBV14	TRBJ2-1	CASSTAGSYNEQFF
TRBV29-1	TRBJ2-7	CSVDLPTSAEQYF
TRBV20-1	TRBJ1-4	CSARDGFNEKLFF
TRBV7-2	TRBJ2-5	CASSLVVRKETQYF
TRBV28	TRBJ1-1	CASYYIGEAFF
TRBV11-3	TRBJ1-6	CASSFGQGAALGSPLHF
TRBV5-4	TRBJ2-1	CASSGNRNNEQFF
TRBV7-2	TRBJ2-5	CASSLARLETQYF
TRBV6-5	TRBJ1-5	CASSSRGNNQPQNF
TRBV29-1	TRBJ1-5	CSVRNHGNQPQHF
TRBV20-1	TRBJ2-1	CSAGGASYNEQFF
TRBV10-3	TRBJ2-3	CATNRLAESTDTQYF
TRBV7-6	TRBJ2-2	CASSSGPRGNGRFAAGELFF
TRBV12-3/TRBV12-4	TRBJ2-7	CASSRDTRGEQYF
TRBV12-3/TRBV12-4	TRBJ2-3	CASSRVDTQYF
TRBV6-5	TRBJ1-5	CASSRTASNQPQHF
TRBV5-6	TRBJ1-5	CASSLGAVEGNQPQHF
TRBV5-1	TRBJ2-6	CASSSTAGANVLTF
TRBV5-1	TRBJ2-3	CASSLDGDRTDTQYF
TRBV3-1	TRBJ1-1	CASSHRDVTEAFF
TRBV7-3	TRBJ2-3	CASSSWTSGGTDTQYF
TRBV5-5	TRBJ1-6	CASSLADLVNSPLHF
TRBV5-1	TRBJ2-3	CASSGGTGGSDTQYF
TRBV5-1	TRBJ1-4	CASSLAGTENEKLFF
TRBV4-3	TRBJ2-1	CASSLVGEGNEQFF
TRBV12-3/TRBV12-4	TRBJ1-6	CASRPDRGLDNSPLHF